This is a list of T cell receptor beta chains from one sample in a study of T cells in Graves' hyperthyroidism and ophthalmopathy. TCRdb reprocessed the multiplex PCR reads with MiXCR, giving one entry per CDR3 protein. This sample has fewer than 550,000 distinct CDR3 sequences, with approximately 14% found just once. Sequenced: blood. These receptors were obtained from a young woman with Graves' hyperthyroidism. Each CDR3 is given with its conserved first and last residue. D genes are given only for firm matches. A row's size may be missing; if present it is once, few, many or a size class.

NA	TRBV5-8	TRBJ2-6	many	CASSRGGTGANVLTF	TGTGCCAGCAGCCGAGGGGGGACTGGGGCCAACGTCCTGACTTTC
NA	TRBV3-1	TRBJ1-2	NA	CASSQASSNYGYTF	TGTGCCAGCAGCCAAGCCTCATCTAACTATGGCTACACCTTC
TRBD1	TRBV7-9	TRBJ2-7	many	CASSAMDRGKGEQYF	TGTGCCAGCAGCGCCATGGACAGGGGAAAGGGCGAGCAGTACTTC
NA	TRBV6-1	TRBJ2-4	many	CASSYQGKGIQYF	TGTGCCAGCAGTTATCAGGGGAAGGGCATTCAGTACTTC
TRBD1	TRBV18	TRBJ1-6	NA	CASSPGTGLNSPLHF	TGTGCCAGCTCACCGGGGACAGGGTTAAATTCACCCCTCCACTTT
NA	TRBV28	TRBJ1-3	many	CASSPGDRDTIYF	TGTGCCAGCAGTCCGGGAGACCGGGACACCATATATTTT
TRBD2	TRBV29-1	TRBJ2-7	many	CSVEVPGLDLTEQYF	TGCAGCGTTGAGGTACCGGGACTAGATCTCACCGAGCAGTACTTC
NA	TRBV19	TRBJ2-7	few	CASSQGRIHEQYF	TGTGCCAGTAGTCAGGGTAGGATCCACGAGCAGTACTTC
NA	TRBV2	TRBJ2-7	many	CASRRDFIQGNEQYF	TGTGCCAGCAGACGGGATTTTATTCAGGGTAACGAGCAGTACTTC
NA	TRBV20-1	TRBJ2-4	NA	CSARDKYKNIQYF	TGCAGTGCCCGAGACAAATACAAAAACATTCAGTACTTC
NA	TRBV7-3	TRBJ2-7	few	CASSFAGGGSYEQYF	TGTGCCAGCAGCTTTGCAGGGGGAGGGTCCTACGAGCAGTACTTC
NA	TRBV5-1	TRBJ2-1	NA	CASSQLGGLNEQFF	TGCGCCAGCAGCCAGCTGGGGGGCCTCAATGAGCAGTTCTTC
NA	TRBV7-2	TRBJ2-7	many	CASSLGGGLFYEQYF	TGTGCCAGCAGCTTAGGCGGGGGCCTATTTTACGAGCAGTACTTC
TRBD1	TRBV20-1	TRBJ2-1	many	CSARGTENNEQFF	TGCAGTGCTAGGGGGACAGAGAACAATGAGCAGTTCTTC
NA	TRBV5-1	TRBJ2-3	NA	CASSLDGEEDTQYF	TGCGCCAGCAGCTTGGATGGGGAAGAAGATACGCAGTATTTT
NA	TRBV14	TRBJ2-3	many	CASMSAAGSDTQYF	TGTGCCAGCATGTCGGCCGCCGGTTCAGATACGCAGTATTTT
NA	TRBV12-3/TRBV12-4	TRBJ2-5	many	CASSFHETQYF	TGTGCCAGCAGTTTTCATGAGACCCAGTACTTC
TRBD1	TRBV12-3/TRBV12-4	TRBJ1-5	many	CASSTDRAWWPQHF	TGTGCCAGCAGCACCGACAGGGCCTGGTGGCCCCAGCATTTT
NA	TRBV11-2	TRBJ2-5	NA	CASSLEGTGRMETQYF	TGTGCCAGCAGCTTAGAGGGGACTGGGCGAATGGAGACCCAGTACTTC
NA	TRBV7-9	TRBJ1-4	few	CASSGLVQGGSEKLFF	TGTGCCAGCAGCGGTCTGGTACAGGGAGGTTCTGAAAAACTGTTTTTT
NA	TRBV28	TRBJ2-7	many	CASSRGGAVTSYEQYF	TGTGCCAGCAGCCGCGGGGGCGCCGTGACGTCCTACGAGCAGTACTTC
NA	TRBV29-1	TRBJ2-7	few	CSVAVGAYEQYF	TGCAGCGTGGCGGTAGGTGCCTACGAGCAGTACTTC
TRBD2	TRBV20-1	TRBJ2-1	many	CSAQGLADYNEQFF	TGCAGTGCTCAAGGACTAGCAGACTACAATGAGCAGTTCTTC
NA	TRBV5-5	TRBJ2-1	many	CASSLAWRSHNEQFF	TGTGCCAGCAGCTTGGCTTGGCGGAGCCACAATGAGCAGTTCTTC
TRBD1	TRBV4-1	TRBJ2-7	NA	CASSPGGTGRFEQYF	TGCGCCAGCAGCCCAGGGGGGACAGGGAGATTCGAGCAGTACTTC
NA	TRBV20-1	TRBJ1-2	few	CSARYATNYGYTF	TGCAGTGCTAGGTACGCGACTAACTATGGCTACACCTTC
TRBD2	TRBV3-1	TRBJ2-1	once	CASRPSGSPYNEQFF	TGTGCCAGCAGACCGAGCGGGAGTCCCTACAATGAGCAGTTCTTC
TRBD1	TRBV5-1	TRBJ2-2	many	CASVPGGDTGELFF	TGCGCCAGCGTACCAGGGGGCGACACCGGGGAGCTGTTTTTT
NA	TRBV2	TRBJ1-1	NA	CASSTRDEAFF	TGTGCCAGCAGTACCCGGGACGAAGCTTTCTTT
TRBD2	TRBV20-1	TRBJ2-3	many	CSATPLAGTDTQYF	TGCAGTGCTACACCTCTAGCGGGCACAGATACGCAGTATTTT
TRBD1	TRBV11-2	TRBJ2-7	NA	CASSLTWSQGAEEQYF	TGTGCCAGCAGCTTGACCTGGTCCCAGGGGGCCGAGGAGCAGTACTTC